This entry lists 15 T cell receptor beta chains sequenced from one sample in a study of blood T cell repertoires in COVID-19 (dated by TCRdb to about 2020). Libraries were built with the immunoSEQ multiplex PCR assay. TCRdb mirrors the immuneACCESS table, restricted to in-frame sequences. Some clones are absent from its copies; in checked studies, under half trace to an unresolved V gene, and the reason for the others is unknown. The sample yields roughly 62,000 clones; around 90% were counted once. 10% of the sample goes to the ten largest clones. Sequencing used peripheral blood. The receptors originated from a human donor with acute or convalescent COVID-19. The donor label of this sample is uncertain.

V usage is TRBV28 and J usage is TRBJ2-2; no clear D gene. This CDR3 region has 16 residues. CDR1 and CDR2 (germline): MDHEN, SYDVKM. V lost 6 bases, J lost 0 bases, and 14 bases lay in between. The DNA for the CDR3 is TGTGCCAGCAGCTCATCTTGGGCTTCGAACACCGGGGAGCTGTTTTTT. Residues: CASSSSWASNTGELFF.

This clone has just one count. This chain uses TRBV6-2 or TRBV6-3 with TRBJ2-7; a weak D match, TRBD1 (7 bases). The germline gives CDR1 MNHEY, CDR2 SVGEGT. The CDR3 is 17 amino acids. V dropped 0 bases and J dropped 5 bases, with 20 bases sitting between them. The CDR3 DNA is TGTGCCAGCAGTTACTCAGTCGGTGAGGGGGCGGGAAACGAGCAGTACTTC. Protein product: CASSYSVGEGAGNEQYF.

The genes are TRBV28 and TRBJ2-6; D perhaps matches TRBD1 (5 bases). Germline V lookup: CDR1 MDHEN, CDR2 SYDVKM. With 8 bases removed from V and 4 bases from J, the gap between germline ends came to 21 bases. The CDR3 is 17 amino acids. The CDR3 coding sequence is TGTGCCAGCCGAACGTTAGGGGCTGGTCCCGGGGCCAACGTCCTGACTTTC. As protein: CASRTLGAGPGANVLTF.

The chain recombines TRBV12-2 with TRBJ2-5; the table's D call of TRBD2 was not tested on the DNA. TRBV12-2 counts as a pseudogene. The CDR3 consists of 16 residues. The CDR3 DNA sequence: TGTGCAAGTCGCCGGGTGTCCGGGGAAAGGTTAGAGACCCAGTACTTC. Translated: CASRRVSGERLETQYF.

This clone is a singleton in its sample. The CDR3 here is CASSGTGGNQPQHF. The CDR3 DNA reads as TGTGCCAGCAGTGGTACAGGGGGCAATCAGCCCCAGCATTTT. V gene TRBV25-1 combines with J gene TRBJ1-5; 7 positions agree with TRBD1. The germline V gene has CDR1 MGHDK and CDR2 SYGVNS. This CDR3 is built from 14 residues. The V segment lost 4 bases and the J segment 2 bases; nucleotides outside the gene matches: 2.

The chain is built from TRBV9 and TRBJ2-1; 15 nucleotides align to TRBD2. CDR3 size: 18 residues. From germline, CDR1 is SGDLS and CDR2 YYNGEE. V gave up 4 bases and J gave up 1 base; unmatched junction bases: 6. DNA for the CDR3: TGTGCCAGCAGCCCCCGGACTAGCGGGAGGGAGTCCTACAATGAGCAGTTCTTC. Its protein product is CASSPRTSGRESYNEQFF. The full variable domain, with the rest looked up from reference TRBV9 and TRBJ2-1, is DSGVTQTPKHLITATGQRVTLRCSPRSGDLSVYWYQQSLDQGLQFLIQYYNGEERAKGNILERFSAQQFPDLHSELNLSSLELGDSALYFCASSPRTSGRESYNEQFFGPGTRLTVL.

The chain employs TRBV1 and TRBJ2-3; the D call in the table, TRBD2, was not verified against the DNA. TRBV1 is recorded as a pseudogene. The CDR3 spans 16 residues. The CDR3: CTSSQNKAGVTDTQYF. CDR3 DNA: TGCACCAGCAGCCAAAATAAAGCGGGTGTGACAGATACGCAGTATTTT.

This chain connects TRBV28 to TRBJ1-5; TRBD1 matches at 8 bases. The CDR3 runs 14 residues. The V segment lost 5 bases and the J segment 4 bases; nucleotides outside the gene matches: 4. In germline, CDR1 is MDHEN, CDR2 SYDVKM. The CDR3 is CASSKDRENQPQHF. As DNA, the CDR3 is TGTGCCAGCAGTAAGGACAGGGAGAATCAGCCCCAGCATTTT.

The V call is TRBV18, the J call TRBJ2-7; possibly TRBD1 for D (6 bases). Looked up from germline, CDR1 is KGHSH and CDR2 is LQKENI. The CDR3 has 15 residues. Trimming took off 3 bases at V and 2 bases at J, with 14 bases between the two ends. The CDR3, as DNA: TGTGCCAGCTCACCCACTCGACAGGCCACCTACGAGCAGTACTTC. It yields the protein CASSPTRQATYEQYF. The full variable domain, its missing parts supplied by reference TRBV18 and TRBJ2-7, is NAGVMQNPRHLVRRRGQEARLRCSPMKGHSHVYWYRQLPEEGLKFMVYLQKENIIDESGMPKERFSAEFPKEGPSILRIQQVVRGDSAAYFCASSPTRQATYEQYFGPGTRLTVT.

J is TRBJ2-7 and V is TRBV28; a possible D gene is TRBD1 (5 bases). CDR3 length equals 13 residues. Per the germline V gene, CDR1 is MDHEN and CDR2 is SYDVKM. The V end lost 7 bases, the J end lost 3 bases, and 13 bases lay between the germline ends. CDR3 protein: CASTQGAFYEQYF. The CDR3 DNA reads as TGTGCCAGCACCCAAGGGGCATTCTACGAGCAGTACTTC.

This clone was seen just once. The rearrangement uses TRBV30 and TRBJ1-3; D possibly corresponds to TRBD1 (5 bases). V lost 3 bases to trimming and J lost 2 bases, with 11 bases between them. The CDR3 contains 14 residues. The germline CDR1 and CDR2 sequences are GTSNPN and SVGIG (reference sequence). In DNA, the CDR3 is TGTGCCTGGAGCAGGGCTTCTGCTGGAAACACCATATATTTT. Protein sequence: CAWSRASAGNTIYF.

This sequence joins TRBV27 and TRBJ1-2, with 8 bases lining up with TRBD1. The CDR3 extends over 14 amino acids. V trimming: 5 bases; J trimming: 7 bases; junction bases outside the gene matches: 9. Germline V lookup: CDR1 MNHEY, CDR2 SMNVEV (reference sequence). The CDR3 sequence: CASSPFRGQGGYTF. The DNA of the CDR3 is TGTGCCAGCAGTCCTTTCAGGGGGCAGGGTGGCTACACCTTC.

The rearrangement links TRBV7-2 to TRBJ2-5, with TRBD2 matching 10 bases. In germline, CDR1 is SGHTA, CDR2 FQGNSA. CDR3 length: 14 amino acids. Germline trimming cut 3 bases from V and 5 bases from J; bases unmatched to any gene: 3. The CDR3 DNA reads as TGTGCCAGCAGCTTCAGCGGGGGGGTTGAGACCCAGTACTTC. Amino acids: CASSFSGGVETQYF.

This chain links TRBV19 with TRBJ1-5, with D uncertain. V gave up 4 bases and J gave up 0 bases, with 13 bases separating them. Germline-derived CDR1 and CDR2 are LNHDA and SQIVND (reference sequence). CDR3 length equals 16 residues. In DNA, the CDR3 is TGTGCCAGTAGTAAGGCAGGTTTTTATAGCAATCAGCCCCAGCATTTT. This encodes CASSKAGFYSNQPQHF.

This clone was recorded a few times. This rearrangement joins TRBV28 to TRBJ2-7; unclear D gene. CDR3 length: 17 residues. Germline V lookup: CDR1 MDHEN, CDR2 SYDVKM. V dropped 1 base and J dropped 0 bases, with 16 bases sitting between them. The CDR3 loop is CASSLSLLRLSSYEQYF. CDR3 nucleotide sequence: TGTGCCAGCAGTTTATCCCTACTCCGACTGAGCTCCTACGAGCAGTACTTC.